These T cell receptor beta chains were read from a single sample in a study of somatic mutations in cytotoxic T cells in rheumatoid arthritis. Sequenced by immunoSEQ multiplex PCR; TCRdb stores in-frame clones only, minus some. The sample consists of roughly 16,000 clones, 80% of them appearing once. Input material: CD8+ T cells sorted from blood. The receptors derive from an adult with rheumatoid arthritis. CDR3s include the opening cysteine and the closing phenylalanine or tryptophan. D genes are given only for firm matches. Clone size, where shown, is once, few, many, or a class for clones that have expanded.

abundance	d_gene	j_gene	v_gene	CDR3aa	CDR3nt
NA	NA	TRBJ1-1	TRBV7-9	CASSLAWGEGDTEAFF	TGTGCCAGCAGCTTAGCGTGGGGGGAGGGGGACACTGAAGCTTTCTTT
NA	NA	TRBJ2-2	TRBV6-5	CASSYAGAGELFF	TGTGCCAGCAGTTACGCCGGGGCCGGGGAGCTGTTTTTT
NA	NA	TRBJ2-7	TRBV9	CASSPTGALTSYEQYF	TGTGCCAGCAGCCCCACCGGAGCGCTAACCTCCTACGAGCAGTACTTC
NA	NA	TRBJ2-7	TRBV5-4	CASSSSWGAVDEQYF	TGTGCCAGCAGCTCGAGTTGGGGGGCAGTGGATGAGCAGTACTTC
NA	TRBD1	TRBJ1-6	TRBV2	CASSEGRGLLSPLHF	TGTGCCAGCAGTGAGGGCAGGGGGCTTCTTTCACCCCTCCACTTT
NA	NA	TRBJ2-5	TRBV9	CASSPRWGSQETQYF	TGTGCCAGCAGCCCGAGGTGGGGGAGTCAAGAGACCCAGTACTTC
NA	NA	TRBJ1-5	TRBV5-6	CASSYGRYNQPQHF	TGTGCCAGCAGCTACGGACGGTACAATCAGCCCCAGCATTTT
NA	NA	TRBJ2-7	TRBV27	CASSFRGQTYEQYF	TGTGCCAGCAGTTTCAGAGGGCAGACCTACGAGCAGTACTTC
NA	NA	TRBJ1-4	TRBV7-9	CESSLGGVGEKLFF	TGCGAAAGCAGTTTGGGGGGGGTTGGTGAAAAACTGTTTTTT
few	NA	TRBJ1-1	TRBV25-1	CASRPPGYESTEAFF	TGTGCCAGCAGACCCCCGGGGTATGAAAGCACTGAAGCTTTCTTT
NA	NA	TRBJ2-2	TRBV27	CASGQGFGELFF	TGTGCCAGCGGGCAGGGATTCGGGGAGCTGTTTTTT
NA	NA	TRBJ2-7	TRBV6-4	CASSDAGAPYEQYF	TGTGCCAGCAGTGACGCAGGGGCGCCCTACGAGCAGTACTTC
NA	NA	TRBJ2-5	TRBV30	CAWSVLGQEGSSSQYF	TGTGCCTGGAGTGTACTGGGGCAAGAGGGGTCATCGTCCCAGTACTTC
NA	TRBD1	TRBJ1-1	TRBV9	CASSGGQGASTEAFF	TGTGCCAGCAGCGGCGGACAGGGGGCTTCCACTGAAGCTTTCTTT
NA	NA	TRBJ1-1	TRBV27	CASSLSTVSEAFF	TGTGCCAGCAGTTTATCTACAGTCTCTGAAGCTTTCTTT
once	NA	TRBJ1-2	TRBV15	CATESGEHYGYTF	TGTGCCACCGAGTCAGGGGAACACTATGGCTACACCTTC
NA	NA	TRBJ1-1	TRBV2	CASSGIQGSGTEAFF	TGTGCCAGCAGTGGGATACAGGGTTCGGGCACTGAAGCTTTCTTT
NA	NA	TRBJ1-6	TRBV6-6	CASSTRGAASPLHF	TGTGCCAGCAGTACCCGGGGGGCAGCGTCACCCCTCCACTTT
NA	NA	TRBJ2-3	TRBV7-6	CASSSPLVGPGTDTQYF	TGTGCCAGCAGCTCTCCCCTAGTAGGGCCCGGCACAGATACGCAGTATTTT
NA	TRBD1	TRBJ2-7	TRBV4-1	CASSQGEGTGSYEQYF	TGCGCCAGCAGCCAAGGGGAAGGGACAGGTAGCTACGAGCAGTACTTC
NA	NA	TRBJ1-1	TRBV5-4	CASSFSGGGEAFF	TGTGCCAGCAGCTTTTCCGGGGGTGGTGAAGCTTTCTTT
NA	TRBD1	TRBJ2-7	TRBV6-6	CASSTWTGGYEQYF	TGTGCCAGCAGTACGTGGACAGGGGGTTACGAGCAGTACTTC
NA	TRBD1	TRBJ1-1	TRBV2	CASSSGGDKNTEAFF	TGTGCCAGCAGCTCAGGGGGGGACAAGAACACTGAAGCTTTCTTT
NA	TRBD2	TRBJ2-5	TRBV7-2	CASSLALLAGGQETQYF	TGTGCCAGCAGCTTAGCGCTTCTAGCGGGGGGACAAGAGACCCAGTACTTC
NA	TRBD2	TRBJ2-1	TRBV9	CASSAGGGEQFF	TGTGCCAGCAGCGCCGGCGGGGGGGAGCAGTTCTTC
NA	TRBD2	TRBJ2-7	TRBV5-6	CASSSPPTSGGLYEQYF	TGTGCCAGCAGCTCCCCCCCGACTAGCGGGGGACTCTACGAGCAGTACTTC
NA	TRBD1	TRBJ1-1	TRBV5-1	CASSLSSPGTGVTEAFF	TGCGCCAGCAGCTTGTCCTCTCCCGGGACAGGGGTGACTGAAGCTTTCTTT
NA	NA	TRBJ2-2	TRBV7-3	CASSPKGSTVNTGELFF	TGTGCCAGCAGCCCGAAGGGCTCGACAGTGAACACCGGGGAGCTGTTTTTT
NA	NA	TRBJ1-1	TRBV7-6	CASSLAGGGTEAFF	TGTGCCAGCAGCTTGGCCGGGGGAGGCACTGAAGCTTTCTTT
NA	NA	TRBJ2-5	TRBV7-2	CASSLIRPGETQYF	TGTGCCAGCAGCTTAATTCGGCCAGGGGAGACCCAGTACTTC
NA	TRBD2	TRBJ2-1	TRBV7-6	CASSLGTSSIYNEQFF	TGTGCCAGCAGCTTAGGGACTAGCAGTATCTACAATGAGCAGTTCTTC
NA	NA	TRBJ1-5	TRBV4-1	CASSQPAGQPQHF	TGCGCCAGCAGCCAACCGGCAGGTCAGCCCCAGCATTTT
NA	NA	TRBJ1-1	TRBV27	CASSLQGSVAFF	TGTGCCAGCAGTTTACAGGGCTCGGTAGCTTTCTTT
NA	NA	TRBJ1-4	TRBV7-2	CASSLLSLNEKLFF	TGTGCCAGCAGCTTACTGTCACTTAATGAAAAACTGTTTTTT
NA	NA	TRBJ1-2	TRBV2	CATGTGGYTF	TGTGCCACCGGGACTGGTGGCTACACCTTC
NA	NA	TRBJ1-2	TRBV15	CATSRGGEADGYTF	TGTGCCACCAGCAGAGGGGGGGAGGCGGATGGCTACACCTTC
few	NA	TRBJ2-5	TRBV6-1	CASSEYGGGSQETQYF	TGTGCCAGCAGTGAATATGGTGGCGGCTCCCAAGAGACCCAGTACTTC
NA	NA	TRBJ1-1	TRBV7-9	CASRGGGWDEAFF	TGTGCCAGCAGGGGGGGAGGGTGGGACGAAGCTTTCTTT
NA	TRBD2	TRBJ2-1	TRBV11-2	CASSLTSGGVYNEQFF	TGTGCCAGCAGCTTAACTAGCGGGGGGGTATACAATGAGCAGTTCTTC
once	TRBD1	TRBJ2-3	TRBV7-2	CASSFGQVRTDTQYF	TGTGCCAGCAGCTTCGGACAGGTCCGCACAGATACGCAGTATTTT
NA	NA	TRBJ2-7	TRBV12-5	CASGLNSLYEQYF	TGTGCTAGTGGTCTCAACTCACTATACGAGCAGTACTTC
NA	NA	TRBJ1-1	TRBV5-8	CASRLGVTEAFF	TGTGCCAGCAGGCTGGGAGTAACTGAAGCTTTCTTT
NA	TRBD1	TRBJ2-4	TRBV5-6	CASTPGQGPKNIQYF	TGTGCCAGCACCCCGGGACAGGGTCCCAAAAACATTCAGTACTTC
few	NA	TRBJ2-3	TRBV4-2	CASSQEFRGRGDTDTQYF	TGTGCCAGCAGCCAAGAATTTCGGGGGAGAGGGGACACAGATACGCAGTATTTT
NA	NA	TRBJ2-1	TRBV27	CASTPVFGGREQFF	TGTGCCAGCACCCCAGTCTTTGGGGGCCGGGAGCAGTTCTTC